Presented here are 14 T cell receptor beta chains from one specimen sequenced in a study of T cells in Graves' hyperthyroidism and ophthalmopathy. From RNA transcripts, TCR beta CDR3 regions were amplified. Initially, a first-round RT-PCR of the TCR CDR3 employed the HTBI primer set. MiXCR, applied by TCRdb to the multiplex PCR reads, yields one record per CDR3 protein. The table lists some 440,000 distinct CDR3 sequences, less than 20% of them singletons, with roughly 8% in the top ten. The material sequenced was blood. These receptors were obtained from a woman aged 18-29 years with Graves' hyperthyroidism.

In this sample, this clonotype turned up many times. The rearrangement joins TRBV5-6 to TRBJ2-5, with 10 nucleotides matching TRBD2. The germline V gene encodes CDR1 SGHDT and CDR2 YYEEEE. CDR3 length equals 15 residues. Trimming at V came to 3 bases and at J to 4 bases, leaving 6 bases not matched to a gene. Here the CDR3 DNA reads TGTGCCAGCAGCTCAGCGGGGGGGACTAGAGAGACCCAGTACTTC. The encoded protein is CASSSAGGTRETQYF.

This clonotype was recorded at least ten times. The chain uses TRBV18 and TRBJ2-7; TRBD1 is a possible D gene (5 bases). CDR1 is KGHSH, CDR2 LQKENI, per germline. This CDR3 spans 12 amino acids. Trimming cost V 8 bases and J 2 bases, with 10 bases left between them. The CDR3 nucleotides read TGTGCCAGCAGTCCAGGGCCCTACGAGCAGTACTTC. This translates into CASSPGPYEQYF. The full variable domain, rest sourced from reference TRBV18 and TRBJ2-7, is NAGVMQNPRHLVRRRGQEARLRCSPMKGHSHVYWYRQLPEEGLKFMVYLQKENIIDESGMPKERFSAEFPKEGPSILRIQQVVRGDSAAYFCASSPGPYEQYFGPGTRLTVT.

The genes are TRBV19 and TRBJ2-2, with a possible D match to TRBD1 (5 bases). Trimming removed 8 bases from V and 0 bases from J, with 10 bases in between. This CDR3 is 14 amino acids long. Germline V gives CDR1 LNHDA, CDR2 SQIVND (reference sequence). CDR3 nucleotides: TGTGCCAGTCGTGACAGACCGAACACCGGGGAGCTGTTTTTT. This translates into CASRDRPNTGELFF.

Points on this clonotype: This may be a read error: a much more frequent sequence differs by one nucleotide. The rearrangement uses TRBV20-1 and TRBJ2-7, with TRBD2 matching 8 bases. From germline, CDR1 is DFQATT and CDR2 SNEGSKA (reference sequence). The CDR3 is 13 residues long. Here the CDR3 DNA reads TGCAGTGCCCCCGGGACTAGGTCCTACAAGCAGTACTTC. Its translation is CSAPGTRSYKQYF.

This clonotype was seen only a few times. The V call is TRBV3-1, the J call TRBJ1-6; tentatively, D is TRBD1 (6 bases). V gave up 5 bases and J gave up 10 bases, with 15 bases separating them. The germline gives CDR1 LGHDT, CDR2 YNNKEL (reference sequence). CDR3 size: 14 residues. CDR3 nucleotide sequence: TGTGCCAGCAGCGCTCAGGGGAGGGGGTCACCCCTCCACTTT. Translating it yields CASSAQGRGSPLHF.

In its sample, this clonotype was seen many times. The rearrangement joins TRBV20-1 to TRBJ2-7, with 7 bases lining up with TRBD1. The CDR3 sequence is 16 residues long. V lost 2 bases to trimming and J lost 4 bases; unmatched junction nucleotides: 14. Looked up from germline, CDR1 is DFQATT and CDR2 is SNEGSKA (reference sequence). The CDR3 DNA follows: TGCAGTGCTAGATCACCGGGACAGACTCGACTTTACGAGCAGTACTTC. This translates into CSARSPGQTRLYEQYF.

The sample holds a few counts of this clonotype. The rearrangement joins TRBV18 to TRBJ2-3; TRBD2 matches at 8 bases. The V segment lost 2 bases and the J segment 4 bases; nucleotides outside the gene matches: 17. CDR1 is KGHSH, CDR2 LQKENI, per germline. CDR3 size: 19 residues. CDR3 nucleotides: TGTGCCAGCTCACCATCCCGCCTAGCGGGTGGGGCGCCTGCAGATACGCAGTATTTT. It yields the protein CASSPSRLAGGAPADTQYF.

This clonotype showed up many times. This CDR3 reads CASSQGTSWEQYF. The CDR3 region has the DNA TGTGCCAGCAGCCAAGGGACTAGCTGGGAGCAGTACTTC. The rearrangement joins TRBV3-1 to TRBJ2-7; 8 bases agree with TRBD2. Germline V gene sequence: CDR1 LGHDT, CDR2 YNNKEL (reference sequence). The CDR3 spans 13 residues. V lost 1 base and J lost 7; bases outside the gene matches: 3.

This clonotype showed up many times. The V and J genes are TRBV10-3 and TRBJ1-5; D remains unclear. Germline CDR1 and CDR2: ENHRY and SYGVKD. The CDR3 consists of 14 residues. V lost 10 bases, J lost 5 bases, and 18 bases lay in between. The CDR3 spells CATTPAGSDQPQHF. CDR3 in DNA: TGTGCCACCACCCCCGCGGGATCCGATCAGCCCCAGCATTTT.

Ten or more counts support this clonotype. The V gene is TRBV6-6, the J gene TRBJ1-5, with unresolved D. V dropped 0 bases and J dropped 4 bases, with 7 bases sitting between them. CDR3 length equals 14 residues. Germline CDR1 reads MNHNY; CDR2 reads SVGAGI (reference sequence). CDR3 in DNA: TGTGCCAGCAGTTACTCGCGGTGGAATCAGCCCCAGCATTTT. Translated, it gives CASSYSRWNQPQHF.

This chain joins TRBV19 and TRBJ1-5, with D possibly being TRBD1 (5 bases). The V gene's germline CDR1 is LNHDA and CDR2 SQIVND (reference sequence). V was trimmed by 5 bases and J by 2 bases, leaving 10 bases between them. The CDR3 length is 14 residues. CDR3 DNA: TGTGCCAGTAGTGCCAGGGATGGCAATCAGCCCCAGCATTTT. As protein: CASSARDGNQPQHF. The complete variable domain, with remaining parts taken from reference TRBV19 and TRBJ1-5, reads DGGITQSPKYLFRKEGQNVTLSCEQNLNHDAMYWYRQDPGQGLRLIYYSQIVNDFQKGDIAEGYSVSREKKESFPLTVTSAQKNPTAFYLCASSARDGNQPQHFGDGTRLSIL.

CDR3 sequence reads: CASRKTGKTYNEQFF. CDR3 sequence (DNA): TGTGCCAGCCGAAAGACGGGGAAGACCTACAATGAGCAGTTCTTC. The V and J genes are TRBV9 and TRBJ2-1; tentative D call: TRBD2 (5 bases). V was clipped by 7 bases and J by 2 bases, with 16 bases between them. This CDR3 is 15 amino acids long. Germline V CDR1 and CDR2: SGDLS, YYNGEE. Supplemented by reference TRBV9 and TRBJ2-1, the full variable domain reads DSGVTQTPKHLITATGQRVTLRCSPRSGDLSVYWYQQSLDQGLQFLIQYYNGEERAKGNILERFSAQQFPDLHSELNLSSLELGDSALYFCASRKTGKTYNEQFFGPGTRLTVL.

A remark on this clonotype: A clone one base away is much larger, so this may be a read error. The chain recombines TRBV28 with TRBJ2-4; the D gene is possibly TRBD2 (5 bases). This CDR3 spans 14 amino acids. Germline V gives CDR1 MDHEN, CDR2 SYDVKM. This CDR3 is CVSSSGSPQNIQYF. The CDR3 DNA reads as TGTGTCAGCAGTTCGGGATCTCCTCAGAACATTCAGTACTTC.

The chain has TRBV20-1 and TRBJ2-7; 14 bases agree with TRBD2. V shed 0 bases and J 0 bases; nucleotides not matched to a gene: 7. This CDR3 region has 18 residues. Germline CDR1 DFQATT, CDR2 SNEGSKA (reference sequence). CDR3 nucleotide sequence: TGCAGTGCTAGAGATCTGACTAGCGGGAGGGTCTTCTCCTACGAGCAGTACTTC. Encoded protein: CSARDLTSGRVFSYEQYF.